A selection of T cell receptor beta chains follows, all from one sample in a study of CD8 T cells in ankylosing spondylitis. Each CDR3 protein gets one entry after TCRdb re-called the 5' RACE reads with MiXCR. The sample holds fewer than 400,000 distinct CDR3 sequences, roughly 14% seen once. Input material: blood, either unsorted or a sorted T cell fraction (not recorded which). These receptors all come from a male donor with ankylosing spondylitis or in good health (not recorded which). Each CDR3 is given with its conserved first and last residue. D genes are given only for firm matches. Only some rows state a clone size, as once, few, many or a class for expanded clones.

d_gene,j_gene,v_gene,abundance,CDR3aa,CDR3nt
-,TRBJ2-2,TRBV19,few,CASSHRFTGELFF,TGTGCCAGTAGCCACAGGTTCACCGGGGAGCTGTTTTTT
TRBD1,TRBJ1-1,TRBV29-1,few,CSVGQGHTEAFF,TGCAGCGTCGGACAGGGGCACACTGAAGCTTTCTTT
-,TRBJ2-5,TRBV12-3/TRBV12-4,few,CASSPGSGETQYF,TGTGCCAGCAGTCCCGGGTCAGGAGAGACCCAGTACTTC
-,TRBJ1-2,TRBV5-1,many,CASSLGQEYGYTF,TGCGCCAGCAGCTTGGGACAGGAATATGGCTACACCTTC
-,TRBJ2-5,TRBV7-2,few,CASGKTGETQYF,TGTGCCAGCGGGAAAACGGGGGAGACCCAGTACTTC
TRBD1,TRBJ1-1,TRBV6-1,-,CASSISGQAPTEAFF,TGTGCCAGCAGTATCTCCGGACAGGCGCCCACTGAAGCTTTCTTT
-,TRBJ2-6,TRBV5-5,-,CASSYISSGANVLTF,TGTGCCAGCAGCTATATCAGCTCTGGGGCCAACGTCCTGACTTTC
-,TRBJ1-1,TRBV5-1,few,CASSLMGGSDTEAFF,TGCGCCAGCAGCTTGATGGGGGGCTCGGACACTGAAGCTTTCTTT
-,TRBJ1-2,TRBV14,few,CASSPDRLSGYTF,TGTGCCAGCAGCCCAGACAGGTTGAGTGGCTACACCTTC
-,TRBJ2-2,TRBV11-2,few,CASSSYGQSTGELFF,TGTGCCAGCAGCTCTTATGGACAGTCCACCGGGGAGCTGTTTTTT
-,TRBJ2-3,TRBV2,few,CASSEETMSTDTQYF,TGTGCCAGCAGTGAAGAGACGATGAGCACAGATACGCAGTATTTT
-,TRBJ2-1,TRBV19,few,CASSPLPRTGEQFF,TGTGCCAGTAGTCCCCTACCTCGGACCGGTGAGCAGTTCTTC
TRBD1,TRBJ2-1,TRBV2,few,CASSGQGETSYNEQFF,TGTGCCAGCAGTGGACAGGGAGAGACGTCTTACAATGAGCAGTTCTTC
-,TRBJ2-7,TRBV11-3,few,CASTRRGQTEYEQYF,TGTGCCAGCACTCGAAGGGGCCAGACGGAGTACGAGCAGTACTTC
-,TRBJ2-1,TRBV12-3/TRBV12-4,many,CASSFNNEQFF,TGTGCCAGCAGTTTTAATAATGAGCAGTTCTTC
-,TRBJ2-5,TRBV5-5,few,CASSLINTAETQYF,TGTGCCAGCTCCCTCATTAACACGGCTGAGACCCAGTACTTC
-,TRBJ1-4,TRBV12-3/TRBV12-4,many,CASSLGRVTNEKLFF,TGTGCCAGCAGTTTGGGAAGGGTGACTAATGAAAAACTGTTTTTT
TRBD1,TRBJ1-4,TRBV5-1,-,CASSPTDPGGAKEKLFF,TGCGCCAGCAGCCCCACAGACCCAGGGGGCGCGAAGGAAAAACTGTTTTTT
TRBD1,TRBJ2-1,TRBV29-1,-,CSVGTGAWDEQFF,TGCAGCGTCGGGACAGGGGCTTGGGATGAGCAGTTCTTC
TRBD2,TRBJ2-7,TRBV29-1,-,CSVEVAGRRTYEQYF,TGCAGCGTTGAAGTAGCGGGGAGGAGAACCTACGAGCAGTACTTC
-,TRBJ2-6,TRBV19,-,CASTSGGTGANVLTF,TGTGCCAGTACCTCGGGTGGGACTGGGGCCAACGTCCTGACTTTC
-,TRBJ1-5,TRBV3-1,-,CASSPGPEGPQHF,TGTGCCAGCAGCCCAGGGCCGGAAGGGCCCCAGCATTTT
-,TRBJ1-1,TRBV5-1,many,CASSLGGLDTEAFF,TGCGCCAGCAGCTTGGGGGGTTTGGACACTGAAGCTTTCTTT
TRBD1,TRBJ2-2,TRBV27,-,CASASVGTVNTGELFF,TGTGCCAGCGCCTCAGTCGGGACAGTGAACACCGGGGAGCTGTTTTTT
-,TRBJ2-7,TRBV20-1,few,CSARLGVHEQYF,TGCAGTGCTAGGTTAGGGGTCCACGAGCAGTACTTC
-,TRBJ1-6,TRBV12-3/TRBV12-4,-,CASSFEYNSPLHF,TGTGCCAGCAGTTTCGAGTATAATTCACCCCTCCACTTT
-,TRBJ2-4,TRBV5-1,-,CASSSSFDIQYF,TGCGCCAGCAGCTCATCGTTCGACATTCAGTACTTC
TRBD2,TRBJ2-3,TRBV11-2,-,CASSSSWSGGEDTQYF,TGTGCCAGCAGCTCCTCATGGAGCGGGGGGGAAGATACGCAGTATTTT
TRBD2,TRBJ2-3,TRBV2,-,CASRPGLAGDTQYF,TGTGCCAGCCGACCGGGACTAGCGGGAGATACGCAGTATTTT
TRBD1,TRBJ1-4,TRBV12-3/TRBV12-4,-,CASSPSQGTNEKLFF,TGTGCCAGCAGCCCATCACAGGGGACTAATGAAAAACTGTTTTTT
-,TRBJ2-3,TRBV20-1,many,CSARVGDTQYF,TGCAGTGCTCGCGTGGGAGATACGCAGTATTTT
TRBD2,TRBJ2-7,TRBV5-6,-,CASSPGLVYEQYF,TGTGCCAGCAGCCCGGGACTAGTATACGAGCAGTACTTC
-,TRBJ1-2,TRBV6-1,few,CASKVREHSDNHYGYTF,TGTGCCAGCAAAGTTCGGGAGCACTCGGACAATCACTATGGCTACACCTTC